A selection of T cell receptor beta chains follows, all from one sample in a study of T-cell reconstitution after alpha-beta-depleted transplantation in children. TCRdb independently ran MiXCR on the PCR reads; one entry per CDR3 protein. The sample has 490,000 or so distinct CDR3 sequences; about 12% are singletons. Sequencing was performed on PBMCs from the stem cell graft donor, taken from the stem cell graft. The receptors come from a human donor who donated a stem cell graft to a child with combined immunodeficiency. CDR3s include the opening cysteine and the closing phenylalanine or tryptophan. The D gene is left open where the match is weak. Clone size is not always given. Where it is, it says once, few, many or a class for expanded clones.

v_gene	j_gene	d_gene	abundance	CDR3nt	CDR3aa
TRBV4-3	TRBJ2-2	TRBD1	NA	TGCGCCAGCAGCCGGCCGGGACAGACGAACACCGGGGAGCTGTTTTTT	CASSRPGQTNTGELFF
TRBV20-1	TRBJ1-3	NA	NA	TGCAGCACAGGGACCCACTCTGGAAACACCATATATTTT	CSTGTHSGNTIYF
TRBV19	TRBJ2-3	NA	NA	TGTGCCAGTAGCCTAACGGAGTCCCGCACAGATACGCAGTATTTT	CASSLTESRTDTQYF
TRBV4-3	TRBJ2-5	NA	many	TGCGCCAGCAGCCAAGCTCTAGGCCCTCAGGCCCAGTACTTC	CASSQALGPQAQYF
TRBV7-3	TRBJ2-2	NA	few	TGTGCCAGCAGGAGACAGTCGAACACCGGGGAGCTGTTTTTT	CASRRQSNTGELFF
TRBV12-3/TRBV12-4	TRBJ2-7	NA	many	TGTGCCAGCAGTTCACAGGGCTCCCCCTCCTACGAGCAGTACTTC	CASSSQGSPSYEQYF
TRBV12-3/TRBV12-4	TRBJ2-7	NA	few	TGTGCCAGCTCAATAGGAGGGGGCGAGCAGTACTTC	CASSIGGGEQYF
TRBV7-2	TRBJ2-3	NA	NA	TGTGCCAGCAGCTTACAGGGGTCCGCAGATACGCAGTATTTT	CASSLQGSADTQYF
TRBV6-5	TRBJ2-2	NA	few	TGTGCCAGCAGTTATAAGGGTCAGGACACCGGGGAGCTGTTTTTT	CASSYKGQDTGELFF
TRBV3-1	TRBJ2-4	NA	few	TGTGCCAGCGGAGACAGGCCCAGAGGAAACATTCAGTACTTC	CASGDRPRGNIQYF